This T cell receptor beta chain was captured by sequencing in a study of Graves' ophthalmopathy and Graves' hyperthyroidism (dated by TCRdb to about 2018). A note on the overall study: Peripheral blood was collected before any treatment was given, at the time of initial diagnosis. The study used TCR beta repertoire signatures to distinguish Graves' ophthalmopathy from Graves' hyperthyroidism and to predict progression to ophthalmopathy. In total, over 130 blood samples were TCR-sequenced: approximately 42 ophthalmopathy, about 75 hyperthyroidism and roughly 17 hyperthyroidism-to-ophthalmopathy patients. To explore V-J signatures that separate ophthalmopathy from hyperthyroidism, a discovery set of more than 95 patients was enrolled, consisting of more than 40 with ophthalmopathy and approximately 60 with stable hyperthyroidism. An independent validation cohort comprised 18 hyperthyroidism patients and 17 patients who later progressed from hyperthyroidism to ophthalmopathy. In five or six hyperthyroidism patients, T-cell repertoires of thyroid tissue and blood were compared. Following sampling, methimazole starting at 30 mg daily was administered to hyperthyroidism patients, and high-dose intravenous methylprednisolone was administered to ophthalmopathy patients. The roughly 90 discovery patients were divided at random into training and test sets in a 7:3 ratio.

In the germline V gene, CDR1 corresponds to MNHEY and CDR2 to SVGAGI. From the cysteine up to the phenylalanine, the CDR3 has a length of 16 residues. The kept DNA is CDR3 alone, 48 bases in frame from the first base. Trimming accounts for 6 bases at V and 7 bases at J, while the number of junction bases matched to no gene is 11. TCR beta CDR3 regions were amplified from RNA transcripts for repertoire sequencing. A first-round RT-PCR used HTBI primers with the Qiagen OneStep RT-PCR kit, followed by a second-round multiplex PCR, size selection and purification. The libraries underwent paired-end sequencing with 100 bp reads on an Illumina HiSeq2000. As for the original processing: SOAPnuke was used to process the reads, removing any read that contained adapters or uncalled bases, had a mean Phred below 15, or lacked an exact match to the constant primer or identifier. COPE v1.2.5 was used to merge the high-quality paired reads. Clonotypes were defined as unique nucleotide sequences and were aligned to IMGT TRB V, D and J references using MiTCR v1.1. The analysis was limited to V-J combinations with a frequency above 0.0001, which together covered approximately 99% of the repertoires. For each V-J combination, a TCR clonal expansion and chaos score was defined as F50 clonal expansion divided by the chaos observed in the TCRdist matrix. Welch's t-statistics and random forest were used to reduce features to more than ten V-J combinations, which were fed into a naive Bayes classifier. The similarity between thyroid and blood repertoires was quantified using the Morisita-Horn index. TCRdb reprocessed the public reads (quality trimming at Q25 with fastp, clone calling with MiXCR) and kept in-frame beta chains. Entries that share a CDR3 protein sequence are merged under the most common genes and DNA. The V and J calls follow TCRdb's processing rather than the paper's. Here the sample has more than 150,000 distinct CDR3 sequences; 30% to 45% occur a single time. About 6% of the sample goes to the ten largest clones.

Ophthalmopathy patients were characterized by moderately to severely active disease, a Clinical Activity Score of at least 3, a NOSPECS grade of at least 4, and a disease duration under 3 months. Patients with other autoimmune diseases, uncontrolled infections, pregnancy or lactation were excluded. Diagnosis relied on clinical symptoms, serum thyroxine, TRAb, thyroid ultrasound and orbital computed tomography. PBMCs were isolated from about 9.1 ml of fresh peripheral blood by Ficoll-Paque density gradient centrifugation. Total RNA was extracted with Trizol reagent and quality-checked on an Agilent 2100 Bioanalyzer. This clonotype was counted ten times or more. This receptor's antigen is unknown. No much larger clone exists at a distance of one base, and base qualities are not known. The investigation overall reported the following: Ophthalmopathy was separated from stable hyperthyroidism by the 13-signature model with more than 85% sensitivity and 81% to 84% specificity in cross-validation and with 80%/75% in the test set. In validation, the model predicted ophthalmopathy progression with over 60% sensitivity and 72.22% specificity; some 13 predicted patients were CT-confirmed with GO in a median of around 6 months. Sample size was not predetermined statistically, and investigators were not blinded to group allocation. Most of the expanded thyroid clonotypes with a frequency above 0.001 were also detected in blood, and it was suggested that the thyroid immune response may be reflected by blood repertoires.

The sequence was collected from a woman aged 40 to 49 with Graves' ophthalmopathy. Donor details come from another sample of the same person, matched by shared clones. The rearrangement joined TRBV6-5 to TRBJ2-2; TRBD1 matches 10 bases in the middle. The sequencing sample was made of peripheral blood. The base sequence is TGTGCCAGCAGGGTCCTGGGACAGGGGATAGGCGGGGAGCTGTTTTTT. Translated, this is CASRVLGQGIGGELFF.